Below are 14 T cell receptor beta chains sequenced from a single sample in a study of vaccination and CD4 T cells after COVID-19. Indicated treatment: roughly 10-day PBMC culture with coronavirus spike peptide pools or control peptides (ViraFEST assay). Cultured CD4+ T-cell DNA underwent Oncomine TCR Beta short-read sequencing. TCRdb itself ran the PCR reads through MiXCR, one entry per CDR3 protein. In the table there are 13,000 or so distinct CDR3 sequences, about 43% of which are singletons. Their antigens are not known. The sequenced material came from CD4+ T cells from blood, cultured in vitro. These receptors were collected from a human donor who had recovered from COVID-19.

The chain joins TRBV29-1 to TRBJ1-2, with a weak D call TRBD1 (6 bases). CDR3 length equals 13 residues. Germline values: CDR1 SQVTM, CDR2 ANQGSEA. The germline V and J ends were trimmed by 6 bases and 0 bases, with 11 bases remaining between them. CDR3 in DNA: TGCAGCGTGGACAGAGACTCTAACTATGGCTACACCTTC. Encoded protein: CSVDRDSNYGYTF.

In DNA, the CDR3 is TGTGCCAGTAGTGCGTCACCCCCTAACCAGTTCTTC. It translates to CASSASPPNQFF. This chain joins TRBV19 and TRBJ2-1; no clear D gene. Trimming removed 5 bases at V and 13 bases at J, with 15 bases between. The length of the CDR3 is 12 residues. The germline gives CDR1 LNHDA, CDR2 SQIVND (reference sequence).

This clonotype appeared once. Here the CDR3 reads CASSQWTAYYGYTF. Written as DNA, the CDR3 is TGTGCCAGCAGCCAATGGACAGCTTACTATGGCTACACCTTC. This sequence joins TRBV14 and TRBJ1-2; tentative D call: TRBD1 (6 bases). The CDR3 contains 14 residues. V lost 2 bases and J 3 bases, leaving 10 bases between the germline ends. Germline V CDR1 and CDR2: SGHDN, FVKESK.

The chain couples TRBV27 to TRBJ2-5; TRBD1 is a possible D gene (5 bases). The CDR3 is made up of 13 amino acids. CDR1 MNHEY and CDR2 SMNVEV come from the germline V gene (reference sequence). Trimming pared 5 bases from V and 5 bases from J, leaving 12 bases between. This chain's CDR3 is CASSHRGRETQYF. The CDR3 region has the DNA TGTGCCAGCAGTCATAGGGGTCGGGAGACCCAGTACTTC.

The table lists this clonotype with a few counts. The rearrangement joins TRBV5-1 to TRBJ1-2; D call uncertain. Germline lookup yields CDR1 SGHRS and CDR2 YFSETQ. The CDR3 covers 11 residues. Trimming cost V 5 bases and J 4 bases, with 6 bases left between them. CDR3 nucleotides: TGCGCCAGCAGTAAGGGCTATGGCTACACCTTC. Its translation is CASSKGYGYTF.

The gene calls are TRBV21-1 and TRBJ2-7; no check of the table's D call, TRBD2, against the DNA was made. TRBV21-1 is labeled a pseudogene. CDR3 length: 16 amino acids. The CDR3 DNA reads TGTGCCAGCAAAATAGCGGGGGCCTCCCGAACCCACGAGCAGAACTTC. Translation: CASKIAGASRTHEQNF.

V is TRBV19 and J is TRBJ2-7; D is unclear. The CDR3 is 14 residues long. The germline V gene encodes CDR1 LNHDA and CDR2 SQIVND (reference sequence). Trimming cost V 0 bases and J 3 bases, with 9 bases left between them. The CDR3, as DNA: TGTGCCAGTAGTATAGATTTAGGCTACTACGAGCAGTACTTC. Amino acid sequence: CASSIDLGYYEQYF.

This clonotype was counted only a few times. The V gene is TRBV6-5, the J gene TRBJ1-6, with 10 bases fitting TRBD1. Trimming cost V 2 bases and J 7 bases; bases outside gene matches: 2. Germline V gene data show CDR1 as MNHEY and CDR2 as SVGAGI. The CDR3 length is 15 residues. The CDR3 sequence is CASSYDRGQNSPLHF. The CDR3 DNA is TGTGCCAGCAGTTACGACAGGGGGCAGAATTCACCCCTCCACTTT.

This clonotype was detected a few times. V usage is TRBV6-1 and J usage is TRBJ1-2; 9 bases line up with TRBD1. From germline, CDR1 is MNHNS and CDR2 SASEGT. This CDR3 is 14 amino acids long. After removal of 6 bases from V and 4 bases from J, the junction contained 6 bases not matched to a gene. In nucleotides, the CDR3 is TGTGCCAGCAGCGCCGGGACAGGGCGCTATGGCTACACCTTC. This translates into CASSAGTGRYGYTF.

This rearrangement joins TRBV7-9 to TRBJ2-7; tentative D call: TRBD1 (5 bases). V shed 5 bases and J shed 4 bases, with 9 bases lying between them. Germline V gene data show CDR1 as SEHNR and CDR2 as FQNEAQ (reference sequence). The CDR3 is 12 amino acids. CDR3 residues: CASSRGWYEQYF. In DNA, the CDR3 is TGTGCCAGCAGCAGGGGATGGTACGAGCAGTACTTC.

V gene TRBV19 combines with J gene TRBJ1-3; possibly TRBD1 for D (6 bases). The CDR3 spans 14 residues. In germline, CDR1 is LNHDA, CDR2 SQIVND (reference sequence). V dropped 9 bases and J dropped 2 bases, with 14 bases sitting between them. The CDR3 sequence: CASLPRGPGNTIYF. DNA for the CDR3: TGTGCCAGCCTCCCCCGGGGGCCTGGAAACACCATATATTTT.

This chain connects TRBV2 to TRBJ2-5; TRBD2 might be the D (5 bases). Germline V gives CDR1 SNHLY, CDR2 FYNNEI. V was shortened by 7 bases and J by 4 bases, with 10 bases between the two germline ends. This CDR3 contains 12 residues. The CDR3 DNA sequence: TGTGCCAGCACGGCTAGCACAGAGACCCAGTACTTC. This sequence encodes CASTASTETQYF.

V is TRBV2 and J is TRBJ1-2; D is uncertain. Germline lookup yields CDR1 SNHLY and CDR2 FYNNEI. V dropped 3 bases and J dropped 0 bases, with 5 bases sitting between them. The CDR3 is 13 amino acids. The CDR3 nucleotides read TGTGCCAGCAGTGATAGGTCTAACTATGGCTACACCTTC. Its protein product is CASSDRSNYGYTF.

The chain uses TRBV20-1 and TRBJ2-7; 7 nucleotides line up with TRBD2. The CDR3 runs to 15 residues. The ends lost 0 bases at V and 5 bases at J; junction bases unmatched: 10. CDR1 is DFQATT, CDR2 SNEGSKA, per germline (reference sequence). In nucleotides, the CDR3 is TGCAGTGCTAGAGATCCTGCGGGAGTTAGCGACGAGCAGTACTTC. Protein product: CSARDPAGVSDEQYF.